The 25 T cell receptor beta chains below all came from one sample that was sequenced in a study of human T cells and chemical hapten exposure. Specified time point: patch test 3, about 24 weeks after DPC sensitization. Noted treatment: therapeutic diphenylcyclopropenone sensitization with weekly scalp DPC. Total RNA was extracted from unfractionated whole blood. TCRdb analysed the RACE reads with MiXCR anew, one entry per CDR3 protein. The sample has 40,000 or so distinct CDR3 sequences, about 12% seen once. The material was whole blood, obtained in connection with sensitization to the hapten diphenylcyclopropenone (DPC). The receptors here all came from a woman in her thirties or forties with alopecia areata. Some clones in this sample may be carry-over from other donors' samples.

This clonotype was found many times. This chain connects TRBV20-1 to TRBJ2-1; 8 bases agree with TRBD2. CDR1 and CDR2 (germline): DFQATT, SNEGSKA (reference sequence). The CDR3 has 12 amino acids. The CDR3 loop is CARGGRLEEQFF. The CDR3 nucleotides are TGCGCTCGGGGCGGGAGGCTAGAAGAGCAGTTCTTC.

This clonotype has a handful of counts. The chain combines TRBV5-5 with TRBJ1-4; D is ambiguous. Germline V gene sequence: CDR1 SGHKS, CDR2 YYEKEE (reference sequence). There are 13 residues in the CDR3. Trimming cost V 8 bases and J 8 bases, with 16 bases left between them. CDR3 residues: CARLSRPGEKLFF. CDR3 in DNA: TGTGCCAGGTTATCAAGACCGGGCGAAAAACTGTTTTTT.

Many counts were recorded for this clonotype. CDR3 nucleotides: TGTGCCAGCAGCGTAGTAAGCAGGGGTACTGAAGCTTTCTTT. Translation: CASSVVSRGTEAFF. V usage is TRBV9 and J usage is TRBJ1-1; D perhaps matches TRBD1 (6 bases). The CDR3 has 14 amino acids. V lost 0 bases and J lost 5, with 11 bases in between. CDR1 and CDR2 from the germline V gene are SGDLS and YYNGEE.

This clonotype was seen only a few times. The chain has TRBV6-6 and TRBJ1-4; tentatively, D is TRBD1 (5 bases). V dropped 5 bases and J dropped 5 bases, with 18 bases sitting between them. The germline V gene has CDR1 MNHNY and CDR2 SVGAGI (reference sequence). The CDR3 runs to 16 residues. This CDR3 is CASSIFGQGTNEKLFF. Here the CDR3 DNA reads TGTGCCAGCAGTATTTTTGGACAAGGAACCAATGAAAAACTGTTTTTT.

This clonotype appeared many times. V usage is TRBV3-1 and J usage is TRBJ1-5; perhaps TRBD1 as D (6 bases). This CDR3 is 17 amino acids long. Germline lookup yields CDR1 LGHDT and CDR2 YNNKEL (reference sequence). The V end lost 0 bases, the J end lost 4 bases, and 16 bases lay between the germline ends. CDR3 sequence: CASSQEYRAGTNQPQHF. As DNA, the CDR3 is TGTGCCAGCAGCCAAGAATACCGGGCAGGGACAAATCAGCCCCAGCATTTT.

In its sample, this clonotype was seen many times. The J gene is TRBJ2-5, the V gene TRBV7-8, with TRBD2 matching 10 bases. The CDR3 runs 16 residues. V lost 5 bases, J lost 1 base, and 7 bases stayed unmatched. From germline, CDR1 is SGHVS and CDR2 FQNEAQ. CDR3 DNA: TGTGCCAGCAGCCCGAGACTAGCGGGCACCCAAGAGACCCAGTACTTC. This gives the protein CASSPRLAGTQETQYF.

This clonotype occurred a few times. The chain is built from TRBV3-1 and TRBJ2-5, with D possibly matching TRBD1 (6 bases). Germline-derived CDR1 and CDR2 are LGHDT and YNNKEL (reference sequence). Trimming pared 6 bases from V and 1 base from J, leaving 12 bases between. The CDR3 spans 14 residues. The CDR3 reads CASSKMDSQETQYF. CDR3 nucleotide sequence: TGTGCCAGCAGTAAAATGGACAGCCAAGAGACCCAGTACTTC.

At least ten counts were recorded for this clonotype. The chain carries TRBV2 and TRBJ1-6, with D perhaps TRBD1 (5 bases). V lost 6 bases to trimming and J lost 4 bases, with 10 bases between them. The length of the CDR3 is 14 residues. Germline-derived CDR1 and CDR2 are SNHLY and FYNNEI. The CDR3 is CASRRDGYNSPLHF. Here the CDR3 DNA reads TGTGCCAGCAGGAGGGACGGGTATAATTCACCCCTCCACTTT.

This clonotype was counted ten times or more. V and J are TRBV29-1 and TRBJ2-3; 11 nucleotides agree with TRBD1. Trimming cost V 7 bases and J 3 bases; bases outside gene matches: 6. The germline CDR1 and CDR2 sequences are SQVTM and ANQGSEA. This CDR3 has 14 amino acids. The CDR3 DNA reads TGCAGCGCAGGACAGGGGGCGCGAACAGATACGCAGTATTTT. This gives the protein CSAGQGARTDTQYF.

There are a few counts of this clonotype. The V gene is TRBV10-3, the J gene TRBJ2-7; D is ambiguous. Germline V gene data show CDR1 as ENHRY and CDR2 as SYGVKD. The germline V and J ends were trimmed by 10 bases and 1 base, with 8 bases remaining between them. CDR3 size: 11 residues. The CDR3 reads CASMASYEQYF. CDR3 nucleotides: TGTGCCAGCATGGCGTCCTACGAGCAGTACTTC.

This clonotype has at least ten counts. The chain links TRBV18 to TRBJ2-5; a possible D gene is TRBD1 (6 bases). V was shortened by 2 bases and J by 1 base, with 11 bases between the two germline ends. The CDR3 is 15 residues long. The germline CDR1 and CDR2 sequences are KGHSH and LQKENI. The CDR3 nucleotides read TGTGCCAGCTCACCAGGCGAGGGGGTCCAAGAGACCCAGTACTTC. Translated, it gives CASSPGEGVQETQYF.

This clonotype was seen more than once but under ten times. CDR3 nucleotides: TGTGCCACCAACGTCCGGGAGACCCAGTACTTC. Amino acid sequence: CATNVRETQYF. The chain is built from TRBV2 and TRBJ2-5, with D unclear. Trimming shortened V by 10 bases and J by 5 bases, and 11 bases separated the two germline ends. CDR3 size: 11 residues. Germline CDR1 reads SNHLY; CDR2 reads FYNNEI.

This clonotype was counted ten times or more. The chain combines TRBV28 with TRBJ1-4, with TRBD1 matching over 7 bases. There are 13 residues in the CDR3. Germline V gene sequence: CDR1 MDHEN, CDR2 SYDVKM. V was pared by 6 bases and J by 8 bases, with 6 bases of the junction left unmatched. This chain's CDR3 is CASSTGVKEKLFF. As DNA, the CDR3 is TGTGCCAGCAGCACAGGGGTGAAGGAAAAACTGTTTTTT.

The CDR3 DNA sequence: TGCAGTGCTAGTCAGCACACAGATACGCAGTATTTT. Its protein product is CSASQHTDTQYF. The chain carries TRBV20-1 and TRBJ2-3; D not certain. This CDR3 has 12 residues. The V end lost 3 bases, the J end lost 2 bases, and 6 bases lay between the germline ends. The germline CDR1 and CDR2 sequences are DFQATT and SNEGSKA (reference sequence).

The chain is built from TRBV29-1 and TRBJ1-2; D uncertain. Germline CDR1 reads SQVTM; CDR2 reads ANQGSEA. V was shortened by 4 bases and J by 1 base, with 7 bases between the two germline ends. CDR3 length: 12 residues. DNA of the CDR3: TGCAGCGTTGCACACAGTAACTATGGCTACACCTTC. This encodes CSVAHSNYGYTF.

This clonotype was observed a few times. The chain is built from TRBV28 and TRBJ2-3, with D perhaps TRBD2 (5 bases). CDR3 size: 14 residues. V lost 3 bases and J 2 bases, leaving 9 bases between the germline ends. Germline CDR1 MDHEN, CDR2 SYDVKM. The CDR3 region is CASSLWTPTDTQYF. CDR3 sequence (DNA): TGTGCCAGCAGTTTGTGGACTCCCACAGATACGCAGTATTTT.

The CDR3 protein is CASSLAGGPVGTQYF. The CDR3 bases are TGTGCCAGCAGTTTGGCGGGAGGGCCGGTCGGTACGCAGTATTTT. J is TRBJ2-3 and V is TRBV12-3 or TRBV12-4; 9 positions agree with TRBD2. The V segment lost 3 bases and the J segment 8 bases; nucleotides outside the gene matches: 9. The CDR3 has 15 residues.

This sequence joins TRBV5-1 and TRBJ2-7, with D hard to call. Trimming shortened V by 2 bases and J by 6 bases, and 15 bases separated the two germline ends. CDR3 length: 14 residues. In germline, CDR1 is SGHRS, CDR2 YFSETQ. The CDR3 protein is CASSFGPNRSEQYF. In DNA form, the CDR3 reads TGCGCCAGCAGCTTCGGACCTAACCGCTCCGAGCAGTACTTC.

V and J are TRBV28 and TRBJ2-1; D ambiguous. The CDR3 has 13 residues. V shed 8 bases and J shed 7 bases, with 15 bases lying between them. Germline-derived CDR1 and CDR2 are MDHEN and SYDVKM. The CDR3: CASVSHKLNEQFF. CDR3 in DNA: TGTGCCAGCGTTAGCCACAAGTTAAATGAGCAGTTCTTC.

This clonotype was seen many times. V gene TRBV7-2 combines with J gene TRBJ2-3; D is perhaps TRBD2 (5 bases). V dropped 1 base and J dropped 2 bases, with 25 bases sitting between them. The CDR3 consists of 20 residues. The V gene's germline CDR1 is SGHTA and CDR2 FQGNSA. The CDR3 here is CASSLGPPGWRTELTDTQYF. CDR3 coding DNA: TGTGCCAGCAGCTTAGGGCCACCGGGATGGCGGACTGAACTCACAGATACGCAGTATTTT.

This clonotype was detected only a few times. The V call is TRBV6-4, the J call TRBJ2-3, with 7 bases matching TRBD2. V shed 0 bases and J 4 bases; nucleotides not matched to a gene: 13. The CDR3 spans 18 residues. CDR1 and CDR2 from the germline V gene are MRHNA and SNTAGT. The CDR3 DNA reads as TGTGCCAGCAGTGACTCGAACGCTGGACTAGGAGTTGCAGATACGCAGTATTTT. Amino acid sequence: CASSDSNAGLGVADTQYF.

This clonotype was found many times. The chain carries TRBV28 and TRBJ1-5; D is undetermined. Looked up from germline, CDR1 is MDHEN and CDR2 is SYDVKM. This CDR3 region has 12 residues. Trimming took off 1 base at V and 5 bases at J, with 3 bases between the two ends. DNA for the CDR3: TGTGCCAGCAGTTTATTTGATCAGCCCCAGCATTTT. This sequence encodes CASSLFDQPQHF.

This clonotype was seen many times. This chain joins TRBV20-1 and TRBJ2-1, with 13 bases fitting TRBD2. V lost 5 bases and J lost 5; bases outside the gene matches: 6. Germline lookup yields CDR1 DFQATT and CDR2 SNEGSKA (reference sequence). The CDR3 is 15 residues long. The CDR3 reads CSADPLAGGDNEQFF. The CDR3 DNA reads as TGCAGTGCTGACCCACTAGCGGGAGGGGACAATGAGCAGTTCTTC.

The V call is TRBV2, the J call TRBJ2-3; D perhaps matches TRBD2 (6 bases). Germline CDR1 and CDR2: SNHLY and FYNNEI. The CDR3 runs 13 residues. Deletions cut 0 bases from V and 7 bases from J, with 8 bases between. The CDR3 spells CASSEAAGHTQYF. CDR3 nucleotide sequence: TGTGCCAGCAGTGAAGCGGCGGGACATACGCAGTATTTT.

This clonotype has more than one count but fewer than ten. The chain carries TRBV28 and TRBJ1-1; D call uncertain. CDR1 and CDR2 (germline): MDHEN, SYDVKM. V was trimmed by 7 bases and J by 0 bases, leaving 9 bases between them. The CDR3 totals 13 residues. CDR3: CASTEFLNTEAFF. CDR3 nucleotides: TGTGCCAGCACGGAGTTTTTGAACACTGAAGCTTTCTTT.